This TCR beta chain was retrieved from a study of blood T cell repertoires in COVID-19. Original data processing: Estimated nucleated cell counts came from reference gene primer amplification. The table came from immunoSEQ multiplex PCR; TCRdb's copy has only in-frame clones and leaves some out. The V and J calls and clone size come from that table; D and trimming were worked out from the DNA. The data show tens of thousands of clones, with around 80% seen just once and 30% to 35% held by the top ten. Germline V gene lookup returns CDR1 SGHRS and CDR2 YFSETQ. The length of the CDR3 is 20 residues. V gave up 0 bases and J gave up 0 bases; unmatched junction bases: 16.

The chain has TRBV5-1 and TRBJ2-5, with TRBD1 matching 8 bases. The receptor was isolated from a man between 60 and 70 years old with acute or convalescent COVID-19. The source material was peripheral blood. The CDR3 here is CASSLEGKTGGGYYQETQYF. The DNA of the CDR3 is TGCGCCAGCAGCTTGGAGGGGAAAACAGGGGGAGGTTATTACCAAGAGACCCAGTACTTC.